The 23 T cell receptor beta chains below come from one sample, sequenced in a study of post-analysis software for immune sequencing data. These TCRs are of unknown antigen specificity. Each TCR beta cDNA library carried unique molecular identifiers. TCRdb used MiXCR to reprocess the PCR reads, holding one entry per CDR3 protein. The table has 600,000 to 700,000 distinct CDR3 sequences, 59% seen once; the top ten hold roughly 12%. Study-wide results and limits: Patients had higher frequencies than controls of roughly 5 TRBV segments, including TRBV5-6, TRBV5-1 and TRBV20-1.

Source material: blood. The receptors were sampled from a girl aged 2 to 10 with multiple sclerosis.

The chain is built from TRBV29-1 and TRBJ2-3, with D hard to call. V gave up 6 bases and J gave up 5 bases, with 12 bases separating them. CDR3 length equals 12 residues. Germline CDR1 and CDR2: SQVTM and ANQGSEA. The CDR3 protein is CSVEKRLDTQYF. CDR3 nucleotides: TGCAGCGTGGAAAAGAGGCTAGATACGCAGTATTTT.

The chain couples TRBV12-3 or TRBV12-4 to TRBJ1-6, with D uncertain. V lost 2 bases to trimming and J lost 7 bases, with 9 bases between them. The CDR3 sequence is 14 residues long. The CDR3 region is CASSLRTANSPLHF. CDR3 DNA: TGTGCCAGCAGTTTAAGAACAGCCAATTCACCCCTCCACTTT.

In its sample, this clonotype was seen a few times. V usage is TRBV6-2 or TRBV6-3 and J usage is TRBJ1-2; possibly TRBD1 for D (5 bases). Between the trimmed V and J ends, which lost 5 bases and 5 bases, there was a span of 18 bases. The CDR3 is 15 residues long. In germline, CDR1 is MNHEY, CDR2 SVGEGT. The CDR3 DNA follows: TGTGCCAGCAGTGGGGGGGACCTCCCGACTTATGGCTACACCTTC. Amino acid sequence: CASSGGDLPTYGYTF.

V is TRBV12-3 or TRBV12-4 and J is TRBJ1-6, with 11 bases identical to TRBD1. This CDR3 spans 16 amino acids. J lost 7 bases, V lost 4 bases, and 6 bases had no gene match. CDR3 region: CASSSPGQGANSPLHF. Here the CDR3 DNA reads TGTGCCAGCAGTTCCCCCGGACAGGGGGCAAATTCACCCCTCCACTTT.

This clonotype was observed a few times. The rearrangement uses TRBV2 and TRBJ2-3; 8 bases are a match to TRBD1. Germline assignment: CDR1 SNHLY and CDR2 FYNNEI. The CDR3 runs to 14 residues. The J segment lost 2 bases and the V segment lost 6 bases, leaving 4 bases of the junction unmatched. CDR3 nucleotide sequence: TGTGCCAGCAGCGGACAGGGCTTCACAGATACGCAGTATTTT. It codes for CASSGQGFTDTQYF.

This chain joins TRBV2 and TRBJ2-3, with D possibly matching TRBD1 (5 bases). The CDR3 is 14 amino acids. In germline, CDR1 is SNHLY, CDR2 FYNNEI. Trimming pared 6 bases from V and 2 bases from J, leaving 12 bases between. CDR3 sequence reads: CASSQRGFTDTQYF. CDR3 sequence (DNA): TGTGCCAGCAGCCAAAGGGGCTTCACAGATACGCAGTATTTT.

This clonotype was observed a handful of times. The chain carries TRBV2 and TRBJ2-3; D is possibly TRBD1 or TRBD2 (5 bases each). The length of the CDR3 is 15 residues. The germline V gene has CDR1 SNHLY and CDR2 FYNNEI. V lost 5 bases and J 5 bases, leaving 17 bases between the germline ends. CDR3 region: CASSKSGTALDTQYF. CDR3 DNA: TGTGCCAGCAGTAAATCCGGGACGGCCCTAGATACGCAGTATTTT.

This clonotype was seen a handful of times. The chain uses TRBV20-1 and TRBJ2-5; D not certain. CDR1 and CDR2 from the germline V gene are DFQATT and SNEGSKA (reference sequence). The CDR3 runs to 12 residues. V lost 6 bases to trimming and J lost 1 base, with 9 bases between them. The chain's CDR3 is CSAWALQETQYF. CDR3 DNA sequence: TGCAGTGCATGGGCTCTCCAAGAGACCCAGTACTTC.

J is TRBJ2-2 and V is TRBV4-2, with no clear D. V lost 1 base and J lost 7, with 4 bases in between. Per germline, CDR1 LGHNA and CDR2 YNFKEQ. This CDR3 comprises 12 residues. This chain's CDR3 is CASSQAYGELFF. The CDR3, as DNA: TGTGCCAGCAGCCAAGCCTACGGGGAGCTGTTTTTT.

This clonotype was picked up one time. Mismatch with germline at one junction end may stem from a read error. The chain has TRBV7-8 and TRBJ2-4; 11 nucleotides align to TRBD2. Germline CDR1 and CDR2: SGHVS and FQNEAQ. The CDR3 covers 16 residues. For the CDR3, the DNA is TGTGCCAGCAGCTTAAAGAGCTCCGGGACTAGCGGACTTGGGGACTTC. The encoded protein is CASSLKSSGTSGLGDF. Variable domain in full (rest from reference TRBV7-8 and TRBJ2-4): GAGVSQSPRYKVAKRGQDVALRCDPISGHVSLFWYQQALGQGPEFLTYFQNEAQLDKSGLPSDRFFAERPEGSVSTLKIQRTQQEDSAVYLCASSLKSSGTSGLGDFGAGTRLSVL.

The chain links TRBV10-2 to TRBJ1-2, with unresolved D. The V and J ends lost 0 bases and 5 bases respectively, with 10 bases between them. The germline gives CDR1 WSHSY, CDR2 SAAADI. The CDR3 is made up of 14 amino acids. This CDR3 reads CASSESGSGYGYTF. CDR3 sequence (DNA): TGCGCCAGCAGTGAGTCCGGTTCGGGATATGGCTACACCTTC.

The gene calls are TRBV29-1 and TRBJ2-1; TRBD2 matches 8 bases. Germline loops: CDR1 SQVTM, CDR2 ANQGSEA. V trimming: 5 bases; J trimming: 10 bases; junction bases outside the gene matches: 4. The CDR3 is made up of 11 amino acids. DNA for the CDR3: TGCAGCGTTAGGCTAGCGGGCGAGCAGTTCTTC. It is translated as CSVRLAGEQFF.

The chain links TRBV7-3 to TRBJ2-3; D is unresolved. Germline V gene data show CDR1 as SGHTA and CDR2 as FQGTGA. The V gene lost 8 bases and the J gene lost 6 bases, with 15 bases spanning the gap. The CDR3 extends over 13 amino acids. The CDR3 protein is CASGPTGGDTQYF. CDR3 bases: TGTGCCAGCGGCCCCACGGGTGGGGATACGCAGTATTTT.

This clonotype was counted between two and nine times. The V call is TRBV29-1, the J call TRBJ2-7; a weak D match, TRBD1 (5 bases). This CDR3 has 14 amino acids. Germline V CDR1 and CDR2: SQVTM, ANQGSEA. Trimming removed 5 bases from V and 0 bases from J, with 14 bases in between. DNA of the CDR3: TGCAGCGTTTTACAGGATCCCCACTCCTACGAGCAGTACTTC. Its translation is CSVLQDPHSYEQYF.

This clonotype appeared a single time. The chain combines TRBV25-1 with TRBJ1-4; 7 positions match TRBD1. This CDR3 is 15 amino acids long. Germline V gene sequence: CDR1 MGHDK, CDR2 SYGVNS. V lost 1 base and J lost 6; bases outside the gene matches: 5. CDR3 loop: CASSEFGTEDEKLFF. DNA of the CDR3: TGTGCCAGCAGTGAATTCGGGACAGAGGATGAAAAACTGTTTTTT.

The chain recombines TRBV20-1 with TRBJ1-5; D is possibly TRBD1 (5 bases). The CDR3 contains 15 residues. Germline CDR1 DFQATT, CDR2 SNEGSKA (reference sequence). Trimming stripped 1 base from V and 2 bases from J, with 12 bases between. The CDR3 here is CSARVLGEGNQPQHF. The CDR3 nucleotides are TGCAGTGCTAGAGTCCTAGGGGAAGGCAATCAGCCCCAGCATTTT.

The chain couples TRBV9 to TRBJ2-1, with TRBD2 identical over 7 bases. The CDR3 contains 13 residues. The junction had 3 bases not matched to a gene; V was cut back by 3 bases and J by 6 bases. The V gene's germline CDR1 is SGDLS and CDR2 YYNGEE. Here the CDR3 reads CASSGGLVNEQFF. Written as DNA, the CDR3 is TGTGCCAGCAGCGGAGGACTAGTCAATGAGCAGTTCTTC. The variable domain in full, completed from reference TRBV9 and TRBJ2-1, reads DSGVTQTPKHLITATGQRVTLRCSPRSGDLSVYWYQQSLDQGLQFLIQYYNGEERAKGNILERFSAQQFPDLHSELNLSSLELGDSALYFCASSGGLVNEQFFGPGTRLTVL.

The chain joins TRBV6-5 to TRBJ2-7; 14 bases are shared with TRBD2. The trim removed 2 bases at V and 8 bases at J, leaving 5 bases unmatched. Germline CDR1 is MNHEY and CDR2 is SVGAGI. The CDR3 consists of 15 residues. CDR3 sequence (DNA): TGTGCCAGCAGTTACCCGGGACTAGCGGGAGTTAAGCAGTACTTC. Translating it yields CASSYPGLAGVKQYF.

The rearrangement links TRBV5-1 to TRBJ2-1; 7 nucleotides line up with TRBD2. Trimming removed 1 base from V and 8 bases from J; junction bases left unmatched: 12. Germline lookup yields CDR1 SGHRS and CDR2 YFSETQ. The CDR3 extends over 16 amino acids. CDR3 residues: CASSLLGTTKGDEQFF. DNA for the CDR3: TGCGCCAGCAGCTTGTTAGGGACTACTAAAGGGGATGAGCAGTTCTTC. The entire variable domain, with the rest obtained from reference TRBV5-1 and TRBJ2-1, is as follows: KAGVTQTPRYLIKTRGQQVTLSCSPISGHRSVSWYQQTPGQGLQFLFEYFSETQRNKGNFPGRFSGRQFSNSRSEMNVSTLELGDSALYLCASSLLGTTKGDEQFFGPGTRLTVL.

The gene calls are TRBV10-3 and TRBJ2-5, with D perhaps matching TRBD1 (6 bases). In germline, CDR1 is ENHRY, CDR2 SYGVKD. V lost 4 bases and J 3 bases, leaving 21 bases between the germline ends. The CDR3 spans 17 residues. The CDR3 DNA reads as TGTGCCATCAGTGCGGTGGGGGCAGGGGACGGGAAAGAGACCCAGTACTTC. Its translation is CAISAVGAGDGKETQYF.

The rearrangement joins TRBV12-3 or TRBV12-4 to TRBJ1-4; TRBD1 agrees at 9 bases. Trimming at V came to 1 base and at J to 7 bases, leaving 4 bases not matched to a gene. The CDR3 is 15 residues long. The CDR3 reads CASSLDRGLTEKLFF. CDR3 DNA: TGTGCCAGCAGTTTAGACAGGGGGCTCACTGAAAAACTGTTTTTT.

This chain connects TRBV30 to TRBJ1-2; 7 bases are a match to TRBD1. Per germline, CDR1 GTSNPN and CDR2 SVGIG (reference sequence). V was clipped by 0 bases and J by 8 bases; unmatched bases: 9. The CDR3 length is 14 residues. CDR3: CAWSVSEGAGGYTF. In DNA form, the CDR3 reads TGTGCCTGGAGTGTATCGGAGGGGGCAGGGGGCTACACCTTC.

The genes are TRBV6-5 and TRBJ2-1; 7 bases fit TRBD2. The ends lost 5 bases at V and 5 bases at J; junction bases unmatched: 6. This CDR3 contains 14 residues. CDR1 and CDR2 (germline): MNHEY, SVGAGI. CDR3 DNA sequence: TGTGCCAGCAGTCGCCCGGGACTAAACAATGAGCAGTTCTTC. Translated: CASSRPGLNNEQFF.